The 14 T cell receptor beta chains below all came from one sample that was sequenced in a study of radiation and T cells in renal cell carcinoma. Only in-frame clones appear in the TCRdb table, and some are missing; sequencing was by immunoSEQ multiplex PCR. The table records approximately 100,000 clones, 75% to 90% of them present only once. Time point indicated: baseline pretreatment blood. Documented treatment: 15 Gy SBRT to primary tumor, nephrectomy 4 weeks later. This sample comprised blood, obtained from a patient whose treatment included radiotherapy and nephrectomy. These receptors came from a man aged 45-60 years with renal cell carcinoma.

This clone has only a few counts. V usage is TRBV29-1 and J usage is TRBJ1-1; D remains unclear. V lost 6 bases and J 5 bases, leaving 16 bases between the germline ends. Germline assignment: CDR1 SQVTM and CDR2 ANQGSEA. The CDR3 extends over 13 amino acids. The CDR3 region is CSVTTPLWTEAFF. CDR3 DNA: TGCAGCGTGACGACACCCCTGTGGACTGAAGCTTTCTTT.

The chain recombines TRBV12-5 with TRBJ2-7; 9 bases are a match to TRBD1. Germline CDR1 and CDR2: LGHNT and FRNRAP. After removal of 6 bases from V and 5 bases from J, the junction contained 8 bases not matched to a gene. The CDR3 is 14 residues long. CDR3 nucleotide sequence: TGTGCTAGTGGCCCGGGACAGGGTAACAACGAGCAGTACTTC. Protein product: CASGPGQGNNEQYF.

CDR3 DNA: TGCAGCGTTATATCCGGGACAAGCCTTTACGAGCAGTACTTC. Translating it yields CSVISGTSLYEQYF. The J gene is TRBJ2-7, the V gene TRBV29-1, with TRBD1 as a possible D gene (6 bases). Germline-derived CDR1 and CDR2 are SQVTM and ANQGSEA. This CDR3 is built from 14 residues. Trimming pared 5 bases from V and 4 bases from J, leaving 18 bases between.

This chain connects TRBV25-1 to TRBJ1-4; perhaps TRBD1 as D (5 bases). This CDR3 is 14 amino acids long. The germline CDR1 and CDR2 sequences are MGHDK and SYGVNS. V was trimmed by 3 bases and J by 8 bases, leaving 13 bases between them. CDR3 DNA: TGTGCCAGCAGTGACCCGGGACTAGGGGAAAAACTGTTTTTT. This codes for CASSDPGLGEKLFF.

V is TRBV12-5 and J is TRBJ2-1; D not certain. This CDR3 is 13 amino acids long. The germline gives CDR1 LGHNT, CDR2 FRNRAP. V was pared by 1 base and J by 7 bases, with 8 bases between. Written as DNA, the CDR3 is TGTGCTAGTGGTTTGGAAGTCGTAAATGAGCAGTTCTTC. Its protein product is CASGLEVVNEQFF. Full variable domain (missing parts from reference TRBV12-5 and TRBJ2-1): DARVTQTPRHKVTEMGQEVTMRCQPILGHNTVFWYRQTMMQGLELLAYFRNRAPLDDSGMPKDRFSAEMPDATLATLKIQPSEPRDSAVYFCASGLEVVNEQFFGPGTRLTVL.

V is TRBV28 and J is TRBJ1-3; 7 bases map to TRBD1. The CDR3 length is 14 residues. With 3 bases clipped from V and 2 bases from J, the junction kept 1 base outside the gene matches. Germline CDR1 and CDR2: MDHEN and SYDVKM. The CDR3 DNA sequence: TGTGCCAGCAGTTTCGACAGGGCTGGAAACACCATATATTTT. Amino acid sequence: CASSFDRAGNTIYF.

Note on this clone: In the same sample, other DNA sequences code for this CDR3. The CDR3 nucleotides read TGTGCCAGCAGTTTACAGGGGAGAAGGACCGGGGAGCTGTTTTTT. Protein product: CASSLQGRRTGELFF. The chain carries TRBV27 and TRBJ2-2; maybe TRBD1 (6 bases). Trimming cost V 2 bases and J 5 bases, with 12 bases left between them. Germline V gives CDR1 MNHEY, CDR2 SMNVEV (reference sequence). This CDR3 is 15 amino acids long.

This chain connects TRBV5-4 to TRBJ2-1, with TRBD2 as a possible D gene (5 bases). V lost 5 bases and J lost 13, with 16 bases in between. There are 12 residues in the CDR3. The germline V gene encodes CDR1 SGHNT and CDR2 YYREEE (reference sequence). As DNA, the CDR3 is TGTGCCAGCAGTTACATGGTCCGGGATCAGTTCTTC. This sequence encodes CASSYMVRDQFF.

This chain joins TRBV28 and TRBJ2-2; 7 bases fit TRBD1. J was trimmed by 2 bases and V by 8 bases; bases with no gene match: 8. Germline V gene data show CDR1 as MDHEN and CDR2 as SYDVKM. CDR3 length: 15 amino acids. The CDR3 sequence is CASRGGQRNTGELFF. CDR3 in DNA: TGTGCCAGCCGTGGGGGACAGAGAAACACCGGGGAGCTGTTTTTT. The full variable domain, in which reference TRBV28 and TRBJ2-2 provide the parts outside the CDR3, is DVKVTQSSRYLVKRTGEKVFLECVQDMDHENMFWYRQDPGLGLRLIYFSYDVKMKEKGDIPEGYSVSREKKERFSLILESASTNQTSMYLCASRGGQRNTGELFFGEGSRLTVL.

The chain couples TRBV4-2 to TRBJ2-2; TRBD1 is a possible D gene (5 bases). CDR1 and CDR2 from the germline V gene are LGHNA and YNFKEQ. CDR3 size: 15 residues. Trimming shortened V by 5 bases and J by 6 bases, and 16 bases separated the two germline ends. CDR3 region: CASSDRGDKAGELFF. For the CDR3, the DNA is TGTGCCAGCAGCGATAGGGGCGACAAGGCCGGGGAGCTGTTTTTT.

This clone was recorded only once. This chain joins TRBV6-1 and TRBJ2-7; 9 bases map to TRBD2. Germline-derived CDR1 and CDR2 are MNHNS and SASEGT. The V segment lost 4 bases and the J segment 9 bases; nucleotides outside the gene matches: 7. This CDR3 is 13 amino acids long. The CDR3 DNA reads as TGTGCCAGCAGTGCCCCTAGCGGGGCCTCGCAGTACTTC. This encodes CASSAPSGASQYF.

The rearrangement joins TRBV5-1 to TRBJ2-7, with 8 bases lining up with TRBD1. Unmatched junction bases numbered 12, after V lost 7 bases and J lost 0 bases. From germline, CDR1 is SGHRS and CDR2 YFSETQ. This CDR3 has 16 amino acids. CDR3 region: CASGPGGTGGSYEQYF. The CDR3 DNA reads TGCGCCAGCGGGCCCGGGGGTACAGGGGGCTCCTACGAGCAGTACTTC. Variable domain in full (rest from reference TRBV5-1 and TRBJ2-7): KAGVTQTPRYLIKTRGQQVTLSCSPISGHRSVSWYQQTPGQGLQFLFEYFSETQRNKGNFPGRFSGRQFSNSRSEMNVSTLELGDSALYLCASGPGGTGGSYEQYFGPGTRLTVT.

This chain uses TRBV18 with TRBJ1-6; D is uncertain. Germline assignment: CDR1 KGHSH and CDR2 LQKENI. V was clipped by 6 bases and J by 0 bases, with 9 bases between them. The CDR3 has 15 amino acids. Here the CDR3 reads CASSDVLSYNSPLHF. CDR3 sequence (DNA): TGTGCCAGCTCGGACGTTCTCTCCTATAATTCACCCCTCCACTTT.

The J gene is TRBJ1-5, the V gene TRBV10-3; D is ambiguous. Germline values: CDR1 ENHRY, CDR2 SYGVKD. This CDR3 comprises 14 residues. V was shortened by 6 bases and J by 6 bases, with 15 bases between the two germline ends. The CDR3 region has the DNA TGTGCCATCAGCCCCGGGAATAGCGGTCAGCCCCAGCATTTT. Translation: CAISPGNSGQPQHF.